Listed below are T cell receptor beta chains from one sample, sequenced in a study of response to subunit inactivated influenza vaccine. TCRdb reprocessed the RT-PCR reads with MiXCR, giving one entry per CDR3 protein. The data show approximately 520,000 distinct CDR3 sequences, 25% seen once. Sequences were derived from CD4+ T cells sorted from PBMCs, sampled about 5 days after vaccination. These receptors were obtained from a man aged 50-60 years who received an inactivated influenza vaccine. CDR3s include the opening cysteine and the closing phenylalanine or tryptophan. Each record gives: V gene, J gene, D gene, clone size, CDR3 protein, CDR3 DNA. The D gene is left open where the match is weak. Size tells how often a clone was seen (once, few, many) or the class of an expanded clone, and some rows leave it out.

TRBV20-1	TRBJ2-1	.	few	CSASGPSYNEQFF	TGCAGTGCTAGCGGGCCCTCCTACAATGAGCAGTTCTTC
TRBV5-1	TRBJ2-3	TRBD2	few	CASKVAGRSTDTQYF	TGCGCCAGCAAGGTAGCGGGCCGTAGCACAGATACGCAGTATTTT
TRBV12-3/TRBV12-4	TRBJ2-7	.	many	CASSTRGGSNEQYF	TGTGCCAGCAGTACCCGAGGGGGTTCAAACGAGCAGTACTTC
TRBV5-1	TRBJ2-5	.	.	CASRTGTRSTQETQYF	TGCGCCAGCCGTACCGGGACACGCAGCACCCAAGAGACCCAGTACTTC
TRBV5-1	TRBJ1-4	.	few	CASSPGWGDQEKLFF	TGCGCCAGCAGCCCCGGGTGGGGGGACCAAGAAAAACTGTTTTTT
TRBV6-2/TRBV6-3	TRBJ2-3	TRBD2	.	CASSTSGRDVDTQYF	TGTGCCAGCAGCACTAGCGGGAGGGATGTGGATACGCAGTATTTT
TRBV20-1	TRBJ2-1	TRBD2	.	CSVILAGVDDEQFF	TGCAGTGTCATATTAGCGGGAGTAGACGATGAGCAGTTCTTC
TRBV29-1	TRBJ2-7	TRBD2	.	CSVESAAGGSRHEQYF	TGCAGCGTTGAGTCAGCAGCGGGAGGGTCACGGCACGAGCAGTACTTC
TRBV10-1	TRBJ2-1	.	few	CASSDRTSSYNEQFF	TGCGCCAGCAGTGACCGGACGAGCTCCTACAATGAGCAGTTCTTC
TRBV7-2	TRBJ2-7	.	.	CASSLGSGAVEQYF	TGTGCCAGCAGCTTAGGTTCTGGAGCCGTCGAGCAGTACTTC
TRBV3-1	TRBJ2-5	.	.	CASSQVRGGETQYF	TGTGCCAGCAGCCAAGTCCGGGGCGGAGAGACCCAGTACTTC
TRBV29-1	TRBJ1-1	.	many	CSVAGGVNTEAFF	TGCAGCGTTGCGGGGGGGGTGAACACTGAAGCTTTCTTT
TRBV29-1	TRBJ2-2	.	.	CSVGLVIAGELFF	TGCAGCGTTGGTCTAGTGATAGCCGGGGAGCTGTTTTTT
TRBV7-6	TRBJ2-1	.	many	CASSLESSRASNEQFF	TGTGCCAGCAGCTTAGAATCCTCCAGGGCCAGTAATGAGCAGTTCTTC
TRBV25-1	TRBJ1-4	.	.	CASRGTGSEKLFF	TGTGCCAGCAGGGGGACCGGGAGTGAAAAACTGTTTTTT
TRBV10-3	TRBJ2-7	TRBD2	.	CAISVWLAGTGRQYF	TGTGCCATCAGTGTGTGGCTAGCGGGGACGGGGCGGCAGTACTTC
TRBV7-9	TRBJ2-6	.	few	CASSATFSGANVLTF	TGTGCCAGCAGCGCGACTTTTTCTGGGGCCAACGTCCTGACTTTC
TRBV3-1	TRBJ2-1	TRBD1	.	CAFLRDRGVYEQFF	TGTGCCTTTCTCCGGGACAGGGGGGTCTATGAGCAGTTCTTC
TRBV11-1	TRBJ2-1	.	.	CASSQVRWGEQFF	TGTGCCAGCAGCCAAGTTAGGTGGGGTGAGCAGTTCTTC
TRBV6-1	TRBJ2-7	TRBD1	.	CASSSGQWAEQYF	TGTGCCAGCAGCTCGGGACAGTGGGCCGAGCAGTACTTC
TRBV5-1	TRBJ2-7	TRBD2	.	CASRPTSGSSYEQYF	TGCGCCAGCAGGCCGACTAGCGGGAGTTCTTACGAGCAGTACTTC
TRBV20-1	TRBJ2-2	.	.	CSARETGTRPLRAGELFF	.